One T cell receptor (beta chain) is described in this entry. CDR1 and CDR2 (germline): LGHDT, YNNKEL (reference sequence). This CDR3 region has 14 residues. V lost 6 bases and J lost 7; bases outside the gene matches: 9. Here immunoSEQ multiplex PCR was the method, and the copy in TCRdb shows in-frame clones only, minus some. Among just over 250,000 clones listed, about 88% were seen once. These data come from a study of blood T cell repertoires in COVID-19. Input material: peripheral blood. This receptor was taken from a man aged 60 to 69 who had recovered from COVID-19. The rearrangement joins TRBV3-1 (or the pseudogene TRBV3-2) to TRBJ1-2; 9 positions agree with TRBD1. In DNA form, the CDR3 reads TGTGCCAGCAGACTTAGACAGGGGGGAAGTGGCTACACCTTC. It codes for CASRLRQGGSGYTF.